Shown below are 6 T cell receptor beta chains from a single sample sequenced in a study of control samples from healthy donors and cancer patients. The method was immunoSEQ multiplex PCR; TCRdb's version includes in-frame clones alone and lacks a portion of them. The repertoire has about 170,000 clones, 91% of them found once; the top ten carry less than 1.6%. Sequences were obtained from blood. These receptors came from a woman aged 25 to 45 in good health.

This clone came up once. The V gene is TRBV7-2, the J gene TRBJ1-5; no definite D call. In germline, CDR1 is SGHTA, CDR2 FQGNSA. This CDR3 comprises 14 residues. V was trimmed by 1 base and J by 1 base, leaving 5 bases between them. This CDR3 reads CASSLDSSNQPQHF. In DNA, the CDR3 is TGTGCCAGCAGCTTAGATAGCAGCAATCAGCCCCAGCATTTT.

This clone has just one count. The chain is built from TRBV6-1 and TRBJ1-2; 8 bases fit TRBD1. V lost 0 bases and J lost 4; bases outside the gene matches: 1. Germline lookup yields CDR1 MNHNS and CDR2 SASEGT. The CDR3 length is 14 residues. The CDR3 bases are TGTGCCAGCAGTGAAGCGGGACAGGCCTATGGCTACACCTTC. It specifies CASSEAGQAYGYTF.

This clone was seen only a few times. The rearrangement links TRBV5-4 to TRBJ2-7; either TRBD1 or TRBD2 may supply D (5 bases each). The CDR3 spans 14 residues. Trimming left V 4 bases short and J 2 bases short, with 13 bases between. From germline, CDR1 is SGHNT and CDR2 YYREEE (reference sequence). CDR3 amino acids: CASSPGTPPYEQYF. The CDR3 DNA sequence: TGTGCCAGCAGCCCCGGGACCCCACCCTACGAGCAGTACTTC.

The CDR3 loop reads CASSLFREETQYF. Here the CDR3 DNA reads TGTGCCAGCAGCTTATTCAGGGAGGAGACCCAGTACTTC. The chain employs TRBV7-9 and TRBJ2-5; the D call may be TRBD1 or TRBD2 (5 bases each). V was clipped by 2 bases and J by 5 bases, with 9 bases between them. The CDR3 consists of 13 residues. Germline values: CDR1 SEHNR, CDR2 FQNEAQ (reference sequence).

This rearrangement joins TRBV20-1 to TRBJ2-7, with a tentative D call TRBD2 (5 bases). With 3 bases removed from V and 7 bases from J, the gap between germline ends came to 10 bases. The CDR3 sequence is 11 residues long. The germline V gene encodes CDR1 DFQATT and CDR2 SNEGSKA (reference sequence). CDR3 DNA: TGCAGTGCTAGTCCGGGGAATGAGCAGTACTTC. Amino acid sequence: CSASPGNEQYF.

This chain uses TRBV10-3 with TRBJ2-1, with D uncertain. Per the germline V gene, CDR1 is ENHRY and CDR2 is SYGVKD. The V gene lost 0 bases and the J gene lost 4 bases, with 7 bases spanning the gap. The CDR3 consists of 14 residues. CDR3 nucleotides: TGTGCCATCAGTGAGTCGGACGATTACAATGAGCAGTTCTTC. Translating gives CAISESDDYNEQFF.